The sequence of this T cell receptor beta chain was determined in a study of blood T cell repertoires in COVID-19. Study summary: Acute and convalescent COVID-19 specimens originated in the United States, Italy and Spain.

The cohort comprised adults aged roughly 18 to 95 years residing in under 30 US areas. Assay used: immunoSEQ multiplex PCR; TCRdb lists only in-frame clones, some missing. The data show some 150,000 clones, with 85% seen just once and roughly 6.2% held by the top ten. The sequenced sample consisted of PBMCs or T cells enriched from blood (not recorded which). This clonotype was sampled from a woman aged 40 to 50 who had recovered from COVID-19.

The CDR3 coding sequence is TGTGCTAGTGGTTTGGTACGGGGCCTTAATCGGGGGGAGACCCAGTACTTC. Encoded protein: CASGLVRGLNRGETQYF. This chain uses TRBV12-5 with TRBJ2-5, with D tentatively TRBD2 (6 bases). Trimming pared 0 bases from V and 5 bases from J, leaving 19 bases between. The CDR3 runs 17 residues. Germline values: CDR1 LGHNT, CDR2 FRNRAP. The full variable domain, rest sourced from reference TRBV12-5 and TRBJ2-5, is DARVTQTPRHKVTEMGQEVTMRCQPILGHNTVFWYRQTMMQGLELLAYFRNRAPLDDSGMPKDRFSAEMPDATLATLKIQPSEPRDSAVYFCASGLVRGLNRGETQYFGPGTRLLVL.